A single sample gave rise to the 27 T cell receptor beta chains below, sequenced in a study of blood T cell repertoires in COVID-19. Only in-frame clones appear in the TCRdb table, and some are missing; sequencing was by immunoSEQ multiplex PCR. The data show 350,000 to 550,000 clones, with 85% to 90% seen just once and 0.95% to 1.2% held by the top ten. Sequences were obtained from PBMCs or T cells enriched from blood (not recorded which). These receptors were obtained from a man aged 30-40 years who had recovered from COVID-19.

This rearrangement joins TRBV6-5 to TRBJ1-1; D gene unclear. V lost 10 bases and J lost 2, with 20 bases in between. The length of the CDR3 is 15 residues. The germline V gene encodes CDR1 MNHEY and CDR2 SVGAGI. CDR3 nucleotides: TGTGCCACCTCTAGATCCCCCGACCGAAACACTGAAGCTTTCTTT. As protein: CATSRSPDRNTEAFF.

The chain uses TRBV9 and TRBJ2-7; 8 bases agree with TRBD2. Germline V gene data show CDR1 as SGDLS and CDR2 as YYNGEE. CDR3 length: 15 residues. Trimming took 3 bases from V and 0 from J; bases not matched to a gene: 5. The CDR3 sequence: CASSALSGSSYEQYF. In nucleotides, the CDR3 is TGTGCCAGCAGCGCATTGAGCGGGAGCTCCTACGAGCAGTACTTC.

The gene calls are TRBV7-9 and TRBJ1-5, with D tentatively TRBD1 (5 bases). The V gene lost 3 bases and the J gene lost 3 bases, with 12 bases spanning the gap. The V gene's germline CDR1 is SEHNR and CDR2 FQNEAQ (reference sequence). This CDR3 comprises 15 residues. Here the CDR3 reads CASSLGRGNNQPQHF. In DNA, the CDR3 is TGTGCCAGCAGCTTGGGGAGGGGCAACAATCAGCCCCAGCATTTT.

This chain connects TRBV2 to TRBJ1-4, with a weak D call TRBD1 (5 bases). CDR1 and CDR2 (germline): SNHLY, FYNNEI. V lost 7 bases to trimming and J lost 7 bases, with 7 bases between them. The CDR3 is made up of 11 amino acids. CDR3 amino acids: CASTGGEKLFF. The DNA for the CDR3 is TGTGCCAGCACGGGGGGTGAAAAACTGTTTTTT. The entire variable domain, with the rest obtained from reference TRBV2 and TRBJ1-4, is as follows: EPEVTQTPSHQVTQMGQEVILRCVPISNHLYFYWYRQILGQKVEFLVSFYNNEISEKSEIFDDQFSVERPDGSNFTLKIRSTKLEDSAMYFCASTGGEKLFFGSGTQLSVL.

In the case of this clone: Relative to the germline gene, one junction end is altered; a read error may explain this. CDR3 loop: CASSQDADREIQYF. CDR3 coding DNA: TGTGCCAGCAGCCAAGATGCTGACAGGGAGATCCAGTACTTC. The chain uses TRBV3-1 (or the pseudogene TRBV3-2) and TRBJ2-5, with 7 bases that match TRBD1. Germline V gene data show CDR1 as LGHDT and CDR2 as YNNKEL (reference sequence). This CDR3 is 14 amino acids long.

The chain joins TRBV3-1 (or the pseudogene TRBV3-2) to TRBJ1-5, with D tentatively TRBD1 (6 bases). V lost 8 bases and J 7 bases, leaving 12 bases between the germline ends. The length of the CDR3 is 12 residues. CDR1 and CDR2 from the germline V gene are LGHDT and YNNKEL (reference sequence). CDR3 bases: TGTGCCAGCGGAGGGGGGGAACAGCCCCAGCATTTT. It is translated as CASGGGEQPQHF.

The V call is TRBV28, the J call TRBJ2-7; 11 bases map to TRBD2. J gave up 5 bases and V 9 bases, and 6 bases lay outside the gene matches. This CDR3 has 13 residues. The germline gives CDR1 MDHEN, CDR2 SYDVKM. The CDR3 nucleotides read TGTGCCAGTGACACTAGCGGGAGAAACGAGCAGTACTTC. Its protein product is CASDTSGRNEQYF.

The J gene is TRBJ1-4, the V gene TRBV30, with a possible D match to TRBD1 (5 bases). There are 12 residues in the CDR3. Germline CDR1 is GTSNPN and CDR2 is SVGIG (reference sequence). Trimming took 6 bases from V and 4 from J, leaving 9 bases between them. CDR3 coding DNA: TGTGCCTGCGGGACTTATAATGAAAAACTGTTTTTT. This gives the protein CACGTYNEKLFF.

The chain combines TRBV9 with TRBJ2-1, with 13 nucleotides matching TRBD2. Germline-derived CDR1 and CDR2 are SGDLS and YYNGEE. J gave up 13 bases and V 3 bases, and 4 bases lay outside the gene matches. The CDR3 extends over 13 amino acids. The CDR3 sequence is CASSDTSGRAQFF. The CDR3 nucleotides read TGTGCCAGCAGCGATACTAGCGGGAGGGCCCAGTTCTTC. Looking up the rest from reference TRBV9 and TRBJ2-1 gives the full variable domain: DSGVTQTPKHLITATGQRVTLRCSPRSGDLSVYWYQQSLDQGLQFLIQYYNGEERAKGNILERFSAQQFPDLHSELNLSSLELGDSALYFCASSDTSGRAQFFGPGTRLTVL.

The chain carries TRBV27 and TRBJ1-2; 9 bases are a match to TRBD1. CDR1 and CDR2 from the germline V gene are MNHEY and SMNVEV (reference sequence). The trim removed 5 bases at V and 4 bases at J, leaving 8 bases unmatched. The CDR3 covers 15 residues. CDR3 sequence reads: CASSIQGAQGYGYTF. CDR3 coding DNA: TGTGCCAGCAGTATACAGGGGGCGCAAGGCTATGGCTACACCTTC.

This clone was recorded only once. The V call is TRBV6-9, the J call TRBJ2-3; 10 bases line up with TRBD1. The CDR3 extends over 17 amino acids. The germline CDR1 and CDR2 sequences are MNHGY and SVAAGI. J gave up 2 bases and V 5 bases, and 10 bases lay outside the gene matches. CDR3 amino acids: CASSVPGQGFHTDTQYF. For the CDR3, the DNA is TGTGCCAGCAGTGTCCCGGGACAGGGGTTCCACACAGATACGCAGTATTTT.

J is TRBJ1-2 and V is TRBV19; a weak D match, TRBD1 (6 bases). The V end was cut by 4 bases, the J end by 4 bases, with 16 bases between. The germline gives CDR1 LNHDA, CDR2 SQIVND (reference sequence). CDR3 length: 15 residues. DNA for the CDR3: TGTGCCAGTAGTACACGCAGGGGCGTCTCCTATGGCTACACCTTC. Translation gives CASSTRRGVSYGYTF.

The chain combines TRBV28 with TRBJ1-5, with TRBD1 matching 9 bases. There are 15 residues in the CDR3. The V gene's germline CDR1 is MDHEN and CDR2 SYDVKM. J lost 6 bases, V lost 3 bases, and 6 bases had no gene match. The CDR3 DNA sequence: TGTGCCAGCAGTTTTGGGGACAGGGACACTCAGCCCCAGCATTTT. Translating it yields CASSFGDRDTQPQHF.

The chain recombines TRBV7-9 with TRBJ2-1; 8 bases agree with TRBD1. The ends lost 4 bases at V and 4 bases at J; junction bases unmatched: 9. CDR1 is SEHNR, CDR2 FQNEAQ, per germline (reference sequence). This CDR3 is built from 16 residues. The CDR3 is CASSSAGQGVYNEQFF. CDR3 nucleotide sequence: TGTGCCAGCAGCTCCGCTGGACAGGGCGTTTACAATGAGCAGTTCTTC.

Of note for this clone: The sample holds other DNA sequences that translate to the same CDR3. V gene TRBV19 combines with J gene TRBJ1-1; perhaps TRBD1 as D (5 bases). The CDR3 runs to 13 residues. CDR1 is LNHDA, CDR2 SQIVND, per germline (reference sequence). V gave up 3 bases and J gave up 1 base, with 6 bases separating them. In nucleotides, the CDR3 is TGTGCCAGTAGTATCACAGGGAACACTGAAGCTTTCTTT. Its protein is CASSITGNTEAFF.

The chain recombines TRBV28 with TRBJ1-6; tentatively, D is TRBD1 (6 bases). Germline V gene sequence: CDR1 MDHEN, CDR2 SYDVKM. V gave up 5 bases and J gave up 14 bases, with 16 bases separating them. The CDR3 contains 13 residues. CDR3 residues: CASSPGHQDALHF. The CDR3 DNA reads as TGTGCCAGCAGTCCGGGACACCAGGATGCCCTCCACTTT.

V gene TRBV28 combines with J gene TRBJ1-3; no clear D gene. The CDR3 runs 14 residues. The V and J ends lost 4 bases and 1 base respectively, with 8 bases between them. CDR1 MDHEN and CDR2 SYDVKM come from the germline V gene. CDR3 amino acids: CASSYSRSGNTIYF. The CDR3, as DNA: TGTGCCAGCAGTTACAGCAGATCTGGAAACACCATATATTTT. Together with reference TRBV28 and TRBJ1-3, the CDR3 gives the full variable domain: DVKVTQSSRYLVKRTGEKVFLECVQDMDHENMFWYRQDPGLGLRLIYFSYDVKMKEKGDIPEGYSVSREKKERFSLILESASTNQTSMYLCASSYSRSGNTIYFGEGSWLTVV.

This clone showed up just a few times. This rearrangement joins TRBV28 to TRBJ1-6; D remains unclear. Trimming shortened V by 7 bases and J by 4 bases, and 11 bases separated the two germline ends. Germline loops: CDR1 MDHEN, CDR2 SYDVKM. The CDR3 has 14 residues. CDR3 in DNA: TGTGCCAGCACTCCGCCAGGTTATAATTCACCCCTCCACTTT. It specifies CASTPPGYNSPLHF.

This clone was counted a few times. This chain connects TRBV4-1 to TRBJ2-7; TRBD1 aligns across 7 bases. J was trimmed by 4 bases and V by 5 bases; bases with no gene match: 5. Looked up from germline, CDR1 is MGHRA and CDR2 is YSYEKL. The CDR3 spans 13 residues. This CDR3 is CASSSGTVYEQYF. In DNA, the CDR3 is TGCGCCAGCAGCTCCGGGACAGTATACGAGCAGTACTTC.

This clone appeared once. The chain couples TRBV15 to TRBJ2-1; TRBD2 matches at 8 bases. Germline CDR1 reads LNHNV; CDR2 reads YYDKDF (reference sequence). The length of the CDR3 is 16 residues. Losses at the gene ends were 1 base for V and 6 bases for J; bases not matched to a gene: 8. Written as DNA, the CDR3 is TGTGCCACCAGCAGAGGCTTTGCGGGAGGAGTCAATGAGCAGTTCTTC. As protein: CATSRGFAGGVNEQFF.

The chain joins TRBV6-2 or TRBV6-3 to TRBJ2-6, with 7 bases fitting TRBD2. Germline V lookup: CDR1 MNHEY, CDR2 SVGEGT. V shed 5 bases and J 0 bases; nucleotides not matched to a gene: 1. This CDR3 region has 15 residues. The CDR3 DNA is TGTGCCAGCAGTGGGGGGGGCTCTGGGGCCAACGTCCTGACTTTC. Its protein product is CASSGGGSGANVLTF.

This chain links TRBV9 with TRBJ1-1; D possibly corresponds to TRBD1 (6 bases). Germline lookup yields CDR1 SGDLS and CDR2 YYNGEE. Trimming left V 0 bases short and J 7 bases short, with 13 bases between. There are 14 residues in the CDR3. The CDR3 coding sequence is TGTGCCAGCAGCGTAGTAAGGGGGGGCAGTGAAGCTTTCTTT. This sequence encodes CASSVVRGGSEAFF.

The gene calls are TRBV5-1 and TRBJ2-7, with TRBD1 identical over 10 bases. Germline assignment: CDR1 SGHRS and CDR2 YFSETQ. There are 15 residues in the CDR3. V lost 2 bases to trimming and J lost 3 bases; unmatched junction nucleotides: 5. CDR3 region: CASSFLRDRGYEQYF. CDR3 DNA sequence: TGCGCCAGCAGCTTTCTCCGGGACAGGGGCTACGAGCAGTACTTC.

The genes are TRBV6-5 and TRBJ2-1, with D hard to call. Germline CDR1 MNHEY, CDR2 SVGAGI. There are 15 residues in the CDR3. V was cut by 7 bases and J by 0 bases, with 13 bases left in between. Here the CDR3 DNA reads TGTGCCAGCAAAGATGGCAGGCTCTCCTACAATGAGCAGTTCTTC. Translated, it gives CASKDGRLSYNEQFF.

The J gene is TRBJ2-5, the V gene TRBV29-1, with D tentatively TRBD2 (6 bases). V dropped 7 bases and J dropped 1 base, with 13 bases sitting between them. Germline CDR1 is SQVTM and CDR2 is ANQGSEA. The length of the CDR3 is 13 residues. CDR3 residues: CSARVGGQETQYF. CDR3 DNA sequence: TGCAGCGCTAGGGTGGGAGGCCAAGAGACCCAGTACTTC.

V usage is TRBV7-9 and J usage is TRBJ1-2, with 9 nucleotides matching TRBD1. Unmatched junction bases numbered 4, after V lost 3 bases and J lost 8 bases. Germline V gene data show CDR1 as SEHNR and CDR2 as FQNEAQ (reference sequence). The CDR3 runs 13 residues. The CDR3 nucleotides read TGTGCCAGCAGCTTGACAGGGGGAGGCGGCTACACCTTC. It specifies CASSLTGGGGYTF. The whole variable domain, remainder taken from reference TRBV7-9 and TRBJ1-2, is DTGVSQNPRHKITKRGQNVTFRCDPISEHNRLYWYRQTLGQGPEFLTYFQNEAQLEKSRLLSDRFSAERPKGSFSTLEIQRTEQGDSAMYLCASSLTGGGGYTFGSGTRLTVV.

This clone was seen a handful of times. This rearrangement joins TRBV3-1 (or the pseudogene TRBV3-2) to TRBJ1-2, with a tentative D call TRBD1 (5 bases). The V end was cut by 1 base, the J end by 8 bases, with 17 bases between. CDR1 and CDR2 from the germline V gene are LGHDT and YNNKEL (reference sequence). The CDR3 is 15 residues long. The CDR3 spells CASSQGGGDFRGYTF. In DNA form, the CDR3 reads TGTGCCAGCAGCCAAGGTGGGGGGGACTTTCGAGGCTACACCTTC.